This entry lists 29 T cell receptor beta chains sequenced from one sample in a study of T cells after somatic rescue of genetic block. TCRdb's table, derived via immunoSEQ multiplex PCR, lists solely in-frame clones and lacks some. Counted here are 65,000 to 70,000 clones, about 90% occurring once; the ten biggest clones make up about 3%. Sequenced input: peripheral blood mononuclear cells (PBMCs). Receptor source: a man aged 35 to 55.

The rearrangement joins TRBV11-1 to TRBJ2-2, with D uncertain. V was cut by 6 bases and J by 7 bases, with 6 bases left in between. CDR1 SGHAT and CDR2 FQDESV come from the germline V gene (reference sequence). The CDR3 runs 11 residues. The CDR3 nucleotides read TGTGCCAGCAGATTCGGCGGGGAGCTGTTTTTT. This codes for CASRFGGELFF.

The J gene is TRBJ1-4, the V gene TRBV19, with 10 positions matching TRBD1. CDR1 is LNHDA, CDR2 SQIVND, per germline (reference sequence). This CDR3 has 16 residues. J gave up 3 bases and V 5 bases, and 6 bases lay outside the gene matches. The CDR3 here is CASSPGTGASNEKLFF. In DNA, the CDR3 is TGTGCCAGTAGTCCGGGGACAGGGGCATCTAATGAAAAACTGTTTTTT.

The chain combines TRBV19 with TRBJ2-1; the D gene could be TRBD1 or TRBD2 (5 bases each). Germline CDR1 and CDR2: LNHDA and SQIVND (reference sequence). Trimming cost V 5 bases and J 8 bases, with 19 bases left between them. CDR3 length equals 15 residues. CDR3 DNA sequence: TGTGCCAGTAGTCCTCTCTTGGGGGATCTCCATGAGCAGTTCTTC. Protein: CASSPLLGDLHEQFF.

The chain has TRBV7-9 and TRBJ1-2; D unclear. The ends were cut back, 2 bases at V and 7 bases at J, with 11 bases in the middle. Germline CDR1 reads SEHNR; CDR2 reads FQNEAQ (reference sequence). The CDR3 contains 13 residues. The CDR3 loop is CASSLYQDLGYTF. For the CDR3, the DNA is TGTGCCAGCAGCTTATATCAGGATCTTGGCTACACCTTC. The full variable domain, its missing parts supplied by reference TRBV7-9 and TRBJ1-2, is DTGVSQNPRHKITKRGQNVTFRCDPISEHNRLYWYRQTLGQGPEFLTYFQNEAQLEKSRLLSDRFSAERPKGSFSTLEIQRTEQGDSAMYLCASSLYQDLGYTFGSGTRLTVV.

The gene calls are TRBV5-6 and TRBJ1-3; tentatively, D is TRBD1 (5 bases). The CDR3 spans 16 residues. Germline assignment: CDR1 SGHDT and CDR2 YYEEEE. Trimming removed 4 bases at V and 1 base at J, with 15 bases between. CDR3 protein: CASSLGAGGSGNTIYF. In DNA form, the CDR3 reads TGTGCCAGCAGCCTCGGGGCGGGGGGTTCTGGAAACACCATATATTTT.

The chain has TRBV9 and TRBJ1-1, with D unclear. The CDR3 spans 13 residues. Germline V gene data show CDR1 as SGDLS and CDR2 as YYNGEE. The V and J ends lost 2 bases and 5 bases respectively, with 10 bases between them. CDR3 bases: TGTGCCAGCAGCGTGAGCGGGTGGACTGAAGCTTTCTTT. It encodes CASSVSGWTEAFF.

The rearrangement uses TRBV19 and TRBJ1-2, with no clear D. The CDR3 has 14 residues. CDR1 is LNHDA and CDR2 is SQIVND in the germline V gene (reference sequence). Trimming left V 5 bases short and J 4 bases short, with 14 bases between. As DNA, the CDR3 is TGTGCCAGTAGTGACGTGGCGGACCTCTATGGCTACACCTTC. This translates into CASSDVADLYGYTF.

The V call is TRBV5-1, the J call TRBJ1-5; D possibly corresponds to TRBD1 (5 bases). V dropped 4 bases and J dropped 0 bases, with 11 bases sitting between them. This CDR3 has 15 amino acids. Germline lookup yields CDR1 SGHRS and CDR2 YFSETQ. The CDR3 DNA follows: TGCGCCAGCAGCCCGGGGGACGGTAGCAATCAGCCCCAGCATTTT. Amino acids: CASSPGDGSNQPQHF.

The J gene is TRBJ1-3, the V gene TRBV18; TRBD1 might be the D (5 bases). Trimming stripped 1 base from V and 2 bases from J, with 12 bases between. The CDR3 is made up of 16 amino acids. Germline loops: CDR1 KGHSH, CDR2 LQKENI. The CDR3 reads CASSPLEGDAGNTIYF. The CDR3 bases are TGTGCCAGCTCACCACTTGAAGGGGACGCTGGAAACACCATATATTTT.

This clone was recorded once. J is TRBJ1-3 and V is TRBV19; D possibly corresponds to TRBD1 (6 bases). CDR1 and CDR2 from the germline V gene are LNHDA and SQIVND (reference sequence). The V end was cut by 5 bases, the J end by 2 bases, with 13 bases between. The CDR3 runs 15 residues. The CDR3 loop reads CASSATGRPGNTIYF. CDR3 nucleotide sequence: TGTGCCAGTAGTGCTACAGGGAGGCCTGGAAACACCATATATTTT.

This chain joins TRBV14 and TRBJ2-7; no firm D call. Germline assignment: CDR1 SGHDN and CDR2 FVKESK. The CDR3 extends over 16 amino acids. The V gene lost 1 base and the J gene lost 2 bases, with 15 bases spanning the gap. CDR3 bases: TGTGCCAGCAGCCAAGGCATCCTCGGAACACCCTACGAGCAGTACTTC. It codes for CASSQGILGTPYEQYF.

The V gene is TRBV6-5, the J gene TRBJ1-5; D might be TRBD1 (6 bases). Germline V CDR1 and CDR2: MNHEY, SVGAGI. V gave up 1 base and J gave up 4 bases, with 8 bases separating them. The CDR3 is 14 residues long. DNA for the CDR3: TGTGCCAGCAGTTACTTGGGGGCGAATCAGCCCCAGCATTTT. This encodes CASSYLGANQPQHF.

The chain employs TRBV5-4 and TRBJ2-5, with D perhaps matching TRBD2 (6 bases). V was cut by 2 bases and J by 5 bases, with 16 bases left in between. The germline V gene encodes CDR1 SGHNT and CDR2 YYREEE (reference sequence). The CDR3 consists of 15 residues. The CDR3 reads CASSLTGARGETQYF. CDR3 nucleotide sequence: TGTGCCAGCAGCTTAACCGGGGCCCGGGGGGAGACCCAGTACTTC.

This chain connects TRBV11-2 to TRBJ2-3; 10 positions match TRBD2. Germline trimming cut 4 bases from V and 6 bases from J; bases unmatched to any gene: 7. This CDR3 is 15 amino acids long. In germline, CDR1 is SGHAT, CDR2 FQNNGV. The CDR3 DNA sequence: TGTGCCAGCAGCTGGAAGCGGGGGGGCCCGGATACGCAGTATTTT. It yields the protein CASSWKRGGPDTQYF.

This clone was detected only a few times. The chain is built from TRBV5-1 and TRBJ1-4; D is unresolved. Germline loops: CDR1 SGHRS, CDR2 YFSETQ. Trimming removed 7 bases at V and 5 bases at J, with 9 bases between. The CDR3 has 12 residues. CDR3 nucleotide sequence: TGCGCCAGCCCGACGGGGAATGAAAAACTGTTTTTT. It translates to CASPTGNEKLFF. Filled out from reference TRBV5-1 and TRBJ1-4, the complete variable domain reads KAGVTQTPRYLIKTRGQQVTLSCSPISGHRSVSWYQQTPGQGLQFLFEYFSETQRNKGNFPGRFSGRQFSNSRSEMNVSTLELGDSALYLCASPTGNEKLFFGSGTQLSVL.

The CDR3 DNA reads as TGTGCCAGCAGTGAGGGGGTGGGCGAGCAGTACTTC. Amino acids: CASSEGVGEQYF. The rearrangement links TRBV2 to TRBJ2-7; either TRBD1 or TRBD2 may supply D (5 bases each). Trimming took off 3 bases at V and 6 bases at J, with 9 bases between the two ends. The CDR3 runs to 12 residues. Germline values: CDR1 SNHLY, CDR2 FYNNEI.

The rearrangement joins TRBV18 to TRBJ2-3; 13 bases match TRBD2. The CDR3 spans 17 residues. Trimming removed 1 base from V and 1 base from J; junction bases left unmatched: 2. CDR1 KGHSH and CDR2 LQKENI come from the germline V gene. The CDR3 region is CASSPQGLAGGTDTQYF. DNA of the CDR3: TGTGCCAGCTCACCACAAGGACTAGCGGGGGGCACAGATACGCAGTATTTT.

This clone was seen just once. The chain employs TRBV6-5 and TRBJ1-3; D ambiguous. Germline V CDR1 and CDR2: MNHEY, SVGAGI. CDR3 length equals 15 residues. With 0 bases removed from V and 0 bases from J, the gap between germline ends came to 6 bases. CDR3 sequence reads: CASSYSHSSGNTIYF. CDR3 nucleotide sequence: TGTGCCAGCAGTTACTCGCACAGCTCTGGAAACACCATATATTTT.

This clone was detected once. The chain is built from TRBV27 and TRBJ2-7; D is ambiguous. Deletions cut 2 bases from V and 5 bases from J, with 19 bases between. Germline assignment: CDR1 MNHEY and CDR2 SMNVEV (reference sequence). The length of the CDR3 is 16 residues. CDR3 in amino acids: CASSLTPTGWVHEQYF. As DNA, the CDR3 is TGTGCCAGCAGTTTAACCCCGACGGGTTGGGTTCACGAGCAGTACTTC.

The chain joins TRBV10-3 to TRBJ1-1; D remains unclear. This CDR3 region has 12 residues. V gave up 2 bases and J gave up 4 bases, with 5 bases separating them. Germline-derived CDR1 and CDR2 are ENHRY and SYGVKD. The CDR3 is CAISEGVTEAFF. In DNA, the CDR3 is TGTGCCATCAGTGAGGGAGTCACTGAAGCTTTCTTT.

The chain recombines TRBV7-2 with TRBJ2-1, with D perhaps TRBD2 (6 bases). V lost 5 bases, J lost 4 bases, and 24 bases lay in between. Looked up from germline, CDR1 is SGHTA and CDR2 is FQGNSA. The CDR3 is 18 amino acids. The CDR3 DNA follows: TGTGCCAGCAGCGTTGGTCGGGCGGGACCCTTAGCTTACAATGAGCAGTTCTTC. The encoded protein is CASSVGRAGPLAYNEQFF.

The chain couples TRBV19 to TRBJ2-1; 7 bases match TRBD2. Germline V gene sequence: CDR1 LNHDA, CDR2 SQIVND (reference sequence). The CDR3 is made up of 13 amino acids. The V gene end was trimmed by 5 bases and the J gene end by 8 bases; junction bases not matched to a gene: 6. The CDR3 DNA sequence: TGTGCCAGTAGTGTCCGGGGAGGGGATGAGCAGTTCTTC. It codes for CASSVRGGDEQFF.

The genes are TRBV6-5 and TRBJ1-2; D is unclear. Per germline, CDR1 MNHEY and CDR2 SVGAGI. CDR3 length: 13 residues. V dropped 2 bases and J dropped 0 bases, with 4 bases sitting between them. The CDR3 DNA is TGTGCCAGCAGTTACGGGGCTAACTATGGCTACACCTTC. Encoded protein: CASSYGANYGYTF.

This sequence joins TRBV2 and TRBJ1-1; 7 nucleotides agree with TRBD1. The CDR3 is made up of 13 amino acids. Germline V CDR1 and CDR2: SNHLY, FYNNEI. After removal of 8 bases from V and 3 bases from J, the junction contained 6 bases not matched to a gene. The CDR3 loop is CASGEGAYTEAFF. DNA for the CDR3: TGTGCCAGCGGGGAGGGGGCCTACACTGAAGCTTTCTTT.

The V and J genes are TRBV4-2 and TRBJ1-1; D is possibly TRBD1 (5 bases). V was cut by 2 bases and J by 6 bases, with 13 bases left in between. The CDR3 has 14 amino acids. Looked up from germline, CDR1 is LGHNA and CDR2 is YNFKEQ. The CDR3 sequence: CASSQQGDLAEAFF. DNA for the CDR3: TGTGCCAGCAGCCAACAGGGAGATTTGGCTGAAGCTTTCTTT.

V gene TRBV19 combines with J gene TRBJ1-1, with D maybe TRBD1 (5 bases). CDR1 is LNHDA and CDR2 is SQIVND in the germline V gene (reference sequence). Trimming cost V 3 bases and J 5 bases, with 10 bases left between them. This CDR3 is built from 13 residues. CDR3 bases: TGTGCCAGTAGTATTGGGGGACTTACTGAAGCTTTCTTT. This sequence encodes CASSIGGLTEAFF.

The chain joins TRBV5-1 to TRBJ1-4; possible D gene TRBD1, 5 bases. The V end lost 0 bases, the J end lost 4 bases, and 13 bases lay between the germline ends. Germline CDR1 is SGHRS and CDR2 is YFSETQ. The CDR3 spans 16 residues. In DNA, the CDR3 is TGCGCCAGCAGCTTGGAAGCGGCAGGGAATAATGAAAAACTGTTTTTT. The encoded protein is CASSLEAAGNNEKLFF.

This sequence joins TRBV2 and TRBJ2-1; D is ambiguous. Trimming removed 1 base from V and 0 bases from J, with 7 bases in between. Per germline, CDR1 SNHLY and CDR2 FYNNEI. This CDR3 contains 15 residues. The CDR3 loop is CASSEEVSSYNEQFF. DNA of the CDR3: TGTGCCAGCAGTGAAGAGGTAAGCTCCTACAATGAGCAGTTCTTC.

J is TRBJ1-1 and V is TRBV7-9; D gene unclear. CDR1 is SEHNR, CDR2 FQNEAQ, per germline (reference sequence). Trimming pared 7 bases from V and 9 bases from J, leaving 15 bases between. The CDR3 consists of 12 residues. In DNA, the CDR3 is TGTGCCAGCACCCGCCCCGGCAGTCAAGCTTTCTTT. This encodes CASTRPGSQAFF.